This passage covers 11 T cell receptor beta chains from one sample sequenced in a study of shared clonotypes between healthy human individuals. Naive CD8 isolation took CD45RO-negative cells positively selected for CCR7 and excluded terminally differentiated effector memory CD45RA+ cells. Repertoires were generated with immunoSEQ multiplex PCR, while TCRdb's copy carries only in-frame clones and drops some. This table holds roughly 1,800,000 clones, about 95% found once. The sequenced material came from naive CD8+ T cells sorted from blood. The source of these receptors is a man younger than 35 in good health.

The chain carries TRBV4-1 and TRBJ1-1, with 10 bases that match TRBD1. In germline, CDR1 is MGHRA, CDR2 YSYEKL. CDR3 length equals 16 residues. J gave up 3 bases and V 4 bases, and 8 bases lay outside the gene matches. CDR3 amino acids: CASSPRQGAFDTEAFF. CDR3 sequence (DNA): TGCGCCAGCAGCCCTCGACAGGGGGCGTTTGACACTGAAGCTTTCTTT.

This clone occurred once. The chain joins TRBV27 to TRBJ2-7, with D possibly being TRBD1 (5 bases). Trimming stripped 7 bases from V and 2 bases from J, with 12 bases between. CDR3 length: 13 amino acids. CDR1 and CDR2 from the germline V gene are MNHEY and SMNVEV (reference sequence). CDR3 sequence reads: CASKGLDTYEQYF. The CDR3 DNA reads TGTGCCAGCAAAGGTTTGGACACCTACGAGCAGTACTTC.

The chain combines TRBV6-5 with TRBJ1-2; TRBD1 matches at 7 bases. CDR1 and CDR2 (germline): MNHEY, SVGAGI. The CDR3 contains 14 residues. With V trimmed by 3 bases and J by 3 bases, 4 bases remained unmatched. The CDR3 spells CASSYDREDYGYTF. The CDR3 DNA reads as TGTGCCAGCAGTTATGACAGGGAGGACTATGGCTACACCTTC.

The chain uses TRBV27 and TRBJ2-1, with D tentatively TRBD2 (5 bases). This CDR3 contains 15 residues. The germline V and J ends were trimmed by 0 bases and 6 bases, with 12 bases remaining between them. CDR1 and CDR2 (germline): MNHEY, SMNVEV (reference sequence). The CDR3 reads CASSLSVGAVNEQFF. CDR3 DNA sequence: TGTGCCAGCAGTTTATCTGTGGGAGCTGTCAATGAGCAGTTCTTC.

V usage is TRBV4-1 and J usage is TRBJ2-5; TRBD2 is a possible D gene (6 bases). CDR1 is MGHRA, CDR2 YSYEKL, per germline. CDR3 length: 15 residues. The ends were cut back, 4 bases at V and 1 base at J, with 13 bases in the middle. The CDR3 sequence: CASSLWGGIQETQYF. DNA of the CDR3: TGCGCCAGCAGCCTCTGGGGAGGAATCCAAGAGACCCAGTACTTC.

About this clone: Different DNA sequences within this sample yield the same CDR3. The chain recombines TRBV6-5 with TRBJ1-5; D may be TRBD1 (5 bases). This CDR3 region has 14 residues. V lost 6 bases, J lost 0 bases, and 9 bases lay in between. From germline, CDR1 is MNHEY and CDR2 SVGAGI. The CDR3 loop reads CASRPGYSNQPQHF. CDR3 coding DNA: TGTGCCAGCAGACCAGGGTATAGCAATCAGCCCCAGCATTTT.

This chain connects TRBV7-6 to TRBJ2-7, with 8 positions matching TRBD2. Unmatched junction bases numbered 5, after V lost 4 bases and J lost 6 bases. Per the germline V gene, CDR1 is SGHVS and CDR2 is FNYEAQ. CDR3 size: 13 residues. The CDR3 nucleotides read TGTGCCAGCAGCTCCCGGACTAGCCCCGAGCAGTACTTC. Protein: CASSSRTSPEQYF.

The chain uses TRBV7-6 and TRBJ2-7; the D gene is possibly TRBD1 (7 bases). Trimming cost V 4 bases and J 3 bases, with 10 bases left between them. CDR3 size: 13 residues. The germline V gene encodes CDR1 SGHVS and CDR2 FNYEAQ. This CDR3 is CASSWGDSYEQYF. The CDR3 coding sequence is TGTGCCAGCAGCTGGGGGGACAGCTACGAGCAGTACTTC.

The chain carries TRBV6-4 and TRBJ2-4, with TRBD1 as a possible D gene (6 bases). Germline CDR1 MRHNA, CDR2 SNTAGT. CDR3 length equals 11 residues. Trimming left V 7 bases short and J 15 bases short, with 16 bases between. CDR3 loop: CASIPGAARYF. In DNA form, the CDR3 reads TGTGCCAGCATCCCAGGGGCGGCTAGGTACTTC.

The genes are TRBV7-9 and TRBJ2-7, with a possible D match to TRBD1 (5 bases). Germline loops: CDR1 SEHNR, CDR2 FQNEAQ (reference sequence). V lost 5 bases, J lost 2 bases, and 13 bases lay in between. The CDR3 spans 14 residues. CDR3 bases: TGTGCCAGCAGCCCCCAGGGATACCCCTACGAGCAGTACTTC. Protein sequence: CASSPQGYPYEQYF.

V usage is TRBV9 and J usage is TRBJ1-3, with D uncertain. The CDR3 sequence is 16 residues long. V was shortened by 2 bases and J by 0 bases, with 12 bases between the two germline ends. In germline, CDR1 is SGDLS, CDR2 YYNGEE. The CDR3: CASSVLPSGSGNTIYF. CDR3 coding DNA: TGTGCCAGCAGCGTCCTCCCTAGCGGCTCTGGAAACACCATATATTTT.